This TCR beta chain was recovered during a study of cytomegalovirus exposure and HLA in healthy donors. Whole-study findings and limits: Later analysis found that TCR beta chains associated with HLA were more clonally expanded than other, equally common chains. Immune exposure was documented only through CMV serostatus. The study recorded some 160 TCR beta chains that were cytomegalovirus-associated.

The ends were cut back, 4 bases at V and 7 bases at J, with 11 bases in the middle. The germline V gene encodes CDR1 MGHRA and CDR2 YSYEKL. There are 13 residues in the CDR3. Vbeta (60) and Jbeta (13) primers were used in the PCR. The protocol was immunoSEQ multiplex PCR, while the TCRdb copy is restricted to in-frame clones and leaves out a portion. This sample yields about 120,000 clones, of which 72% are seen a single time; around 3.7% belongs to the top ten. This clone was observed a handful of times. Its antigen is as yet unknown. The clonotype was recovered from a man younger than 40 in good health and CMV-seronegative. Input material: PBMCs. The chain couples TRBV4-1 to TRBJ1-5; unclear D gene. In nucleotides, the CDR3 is TGCGCCAGCAGCCCCCATACATCCCAGCCCCAGCATTTT. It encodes CASSPHTSQPQHF.